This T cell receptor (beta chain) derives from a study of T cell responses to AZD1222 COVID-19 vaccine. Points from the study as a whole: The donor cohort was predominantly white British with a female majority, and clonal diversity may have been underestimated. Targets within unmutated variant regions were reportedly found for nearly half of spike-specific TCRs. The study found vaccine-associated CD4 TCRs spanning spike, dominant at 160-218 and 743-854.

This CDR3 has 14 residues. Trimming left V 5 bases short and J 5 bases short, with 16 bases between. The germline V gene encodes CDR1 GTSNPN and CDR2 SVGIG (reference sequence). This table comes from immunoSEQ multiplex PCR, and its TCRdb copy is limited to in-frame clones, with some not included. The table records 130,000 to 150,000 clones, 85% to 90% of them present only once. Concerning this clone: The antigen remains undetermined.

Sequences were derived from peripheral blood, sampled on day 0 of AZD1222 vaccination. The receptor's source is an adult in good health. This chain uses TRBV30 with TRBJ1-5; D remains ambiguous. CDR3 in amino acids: CAWGGAEQYQPQHF. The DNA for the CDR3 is TGTGCCTGGGGAGGAGCAGAGCAGTATCAGCCCCAGCATTTT.